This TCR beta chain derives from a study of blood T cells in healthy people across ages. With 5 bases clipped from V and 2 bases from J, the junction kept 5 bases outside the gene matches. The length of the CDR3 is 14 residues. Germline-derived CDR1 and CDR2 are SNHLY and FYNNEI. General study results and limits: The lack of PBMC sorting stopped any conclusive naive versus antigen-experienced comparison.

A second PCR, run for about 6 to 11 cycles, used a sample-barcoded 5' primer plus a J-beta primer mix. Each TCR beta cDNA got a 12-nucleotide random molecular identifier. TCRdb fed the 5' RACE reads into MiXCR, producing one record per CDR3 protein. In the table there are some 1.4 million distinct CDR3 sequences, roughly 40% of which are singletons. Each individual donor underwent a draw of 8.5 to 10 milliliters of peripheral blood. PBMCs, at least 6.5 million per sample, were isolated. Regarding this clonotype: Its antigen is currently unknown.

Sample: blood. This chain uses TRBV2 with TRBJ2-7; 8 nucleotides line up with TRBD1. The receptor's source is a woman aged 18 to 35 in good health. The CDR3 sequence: CASSLPTGAYEQYF. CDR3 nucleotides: TGTGCCAGCAGTCTCCCGACAGGGGCCTACGAGCAGTACTTC.